These T cell receptor beta chains were read from a single sample in a study of T cells in Graves' hyperthyroidism and ophthalmopathy. Each CDR3 protein is one row after TCRdb ran MiXCR on the multiplex PCR reads. The sample consists of more than 650,000 distinct CDR3 sequences, 14% of them appearing once. The sequencing sample was made of blood. Receptor source: a young woman with Graves' hyperthyroidism. The CDR3 runs from the conserved cysteine through the conserved F or W. D genes are given only for firm matches.

d_gene,v_gene,CDR3aa
NA,TRBV30,CAWSVQNRGYTF
TRBD2,TRBV27,CATKGDYSQETQYF
TRBD2,TRBV6-2/TRBV6-3,CASSWNDGTSLYNEQFF
NA,TRBV20-1,CSASPIRRALSYEQYF
TRBD1,TRBV20-1,CSASSDREVWVNTGELFF
TRBD2,TRBV6-1,CASSGMTSGHSYEQYF
TRBD2,TRBV5-4,CASSSTQPGLAGVTYEQYF
NA,TRBV2,CAGSDSELGARGTQYF
NA,TRBV24-1,CATRRGSSYEQYF
TRBD1,TRBV11-2,CASSPPDRLYQETQYF
TRBD1,TRBV24-1,CATSTPYQGGRIYGYTF
NA,TRBV9,CASSIGLSNEKLFF
TRBD2,TRBV28,CASSLWRGLRREGLDADTQYF
NA,TRBV11-2,CASSLALGGGVGFNEQFF